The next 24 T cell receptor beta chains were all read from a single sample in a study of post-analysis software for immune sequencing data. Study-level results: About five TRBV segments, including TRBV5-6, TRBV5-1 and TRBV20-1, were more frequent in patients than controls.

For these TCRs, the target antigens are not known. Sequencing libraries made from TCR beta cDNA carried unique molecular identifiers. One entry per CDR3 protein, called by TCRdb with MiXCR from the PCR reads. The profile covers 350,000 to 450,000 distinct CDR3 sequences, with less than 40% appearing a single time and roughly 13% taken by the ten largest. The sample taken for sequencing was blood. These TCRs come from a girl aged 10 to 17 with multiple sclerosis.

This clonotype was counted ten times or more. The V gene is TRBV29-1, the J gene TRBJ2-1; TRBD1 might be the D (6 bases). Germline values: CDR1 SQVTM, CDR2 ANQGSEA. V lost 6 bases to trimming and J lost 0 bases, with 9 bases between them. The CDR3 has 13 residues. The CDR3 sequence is CSVRTVSYNEQFF. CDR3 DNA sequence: TGCAGCGTCCGGACAGTCTCCTACAATGAGCAGTTCTTC.

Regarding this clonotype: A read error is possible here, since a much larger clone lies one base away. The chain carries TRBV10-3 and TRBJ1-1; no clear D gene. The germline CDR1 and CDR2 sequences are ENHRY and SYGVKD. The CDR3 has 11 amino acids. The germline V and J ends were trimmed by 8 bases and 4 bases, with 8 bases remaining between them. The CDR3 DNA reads TGTGCCATCGGTAGTGGCACTGAAGCTTTCTTT. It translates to CAIGSGTEAFF.

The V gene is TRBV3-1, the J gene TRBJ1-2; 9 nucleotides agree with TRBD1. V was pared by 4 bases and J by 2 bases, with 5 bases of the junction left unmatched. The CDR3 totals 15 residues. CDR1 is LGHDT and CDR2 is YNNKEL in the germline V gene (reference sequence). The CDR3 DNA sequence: TGTGCCAGCAGCCCTACAGGGGGCCGGAACTATGGCTACACCTTC. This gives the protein CASSPTGGRNYGYTF. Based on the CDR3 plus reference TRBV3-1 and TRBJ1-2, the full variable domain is DTAVSQTPKYLVTQMGNDKSIKCEQNLGHDTMYWYKQDSKKFLKIMFSYNNKELIINETVPNRFSPKSPDKAHLNLHINSLELGDSAVYFCASSPTGGRNYGYTFGSGTRLTVV.

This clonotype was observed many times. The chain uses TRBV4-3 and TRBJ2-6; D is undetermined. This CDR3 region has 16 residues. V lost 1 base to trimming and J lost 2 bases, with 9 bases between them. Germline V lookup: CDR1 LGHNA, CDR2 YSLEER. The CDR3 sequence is CASSQGPPTGANVLTF. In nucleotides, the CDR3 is TGCGCCAGCAGCCAAGGGCCGCCCACTGGGGCCAACGTCCTGACTTTC.

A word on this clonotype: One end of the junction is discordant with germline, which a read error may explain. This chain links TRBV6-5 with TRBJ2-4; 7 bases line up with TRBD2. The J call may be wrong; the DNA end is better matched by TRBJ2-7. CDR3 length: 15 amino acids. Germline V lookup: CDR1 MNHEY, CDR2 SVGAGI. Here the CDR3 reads CANSYSKAGVVEQYF. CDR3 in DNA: TGTGCCAACAGTTACTCTAAGGCGGGGGTGGTCGAGCAGTACTTC.

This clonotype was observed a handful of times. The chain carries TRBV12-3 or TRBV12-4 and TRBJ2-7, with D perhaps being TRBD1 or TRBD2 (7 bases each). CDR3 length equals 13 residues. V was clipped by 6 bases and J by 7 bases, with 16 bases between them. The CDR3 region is CASSQGGGREQYF. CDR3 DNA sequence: TGTGCCAGCAGCCAGGGAGGGGGCAGGGAGCAGTACTTC.

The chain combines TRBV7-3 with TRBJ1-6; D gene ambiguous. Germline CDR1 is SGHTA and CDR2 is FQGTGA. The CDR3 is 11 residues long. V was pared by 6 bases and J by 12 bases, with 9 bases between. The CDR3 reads CASRNGLPLHF. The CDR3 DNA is TGTGCCAGCAGGAACGGATTACCCCTCCACTTT.

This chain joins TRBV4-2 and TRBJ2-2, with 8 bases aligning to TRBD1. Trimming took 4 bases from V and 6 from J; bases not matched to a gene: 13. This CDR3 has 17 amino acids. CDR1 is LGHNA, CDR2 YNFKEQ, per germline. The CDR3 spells CASSPRTGRANPGELFF. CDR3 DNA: TGTGCCAGCAGCCCGAGGACAGGGCGAGCCAACCCCGGGGAGCTGTTTTTT.

CDR3 DNA sequence: TGCAGTGCTAGGATCGGGGCAGGGGTTAACTACGAGCAGTACTTC. Its translation is CSARIGAGVNYEQYF. The rearrangement links TRBV20-1 to TRBJ2-7; D possibly corresponds to TRBD1 (6 bases). Deletions cut 3 bases from V and 3 bases from J, with 18 bases between. Germline V gives CDR1 DFQATT, CDR2 SNEGSKA (reference sequence). The CDR3 is made up of 15 amino acids.

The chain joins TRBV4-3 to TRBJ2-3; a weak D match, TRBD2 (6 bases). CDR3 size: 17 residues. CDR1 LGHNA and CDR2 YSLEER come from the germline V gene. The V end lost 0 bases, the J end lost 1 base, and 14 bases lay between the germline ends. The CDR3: CASSQDMRRDGTDTQYF. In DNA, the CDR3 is TGCGCCAGCAGCCAAGATATGCGGCGGGATGGCACAGATACGCAGTATTTT.

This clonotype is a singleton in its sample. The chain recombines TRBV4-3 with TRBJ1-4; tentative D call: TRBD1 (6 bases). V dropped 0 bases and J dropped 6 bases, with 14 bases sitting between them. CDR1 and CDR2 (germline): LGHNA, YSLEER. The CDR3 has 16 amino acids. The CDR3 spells CASSQESRQGYEKLFF. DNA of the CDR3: TGCGCCAGCAGCCAAGAGAGTCGTCAGGGGTATGAAAAACTGTTTTTT.

CDR3 DNA: TGTGCCAGCAGCTTGGCTTCTAGCGGGGGCACCGGGGAGCTGTTTTTT. The encoded protein is CASSLASSGGTGELFF. This rearrangement joins TRBV7-2 to TRBJ2-2; TRBD2 agrees at 10 bases. Germline assignment: CDR1 SGHTA and CDR2 FQGNSA. The junction had 5 bases not matched to a gene; V was cut back by 3 bases and J by 4 bases. The CDR3 is 16 residues long.

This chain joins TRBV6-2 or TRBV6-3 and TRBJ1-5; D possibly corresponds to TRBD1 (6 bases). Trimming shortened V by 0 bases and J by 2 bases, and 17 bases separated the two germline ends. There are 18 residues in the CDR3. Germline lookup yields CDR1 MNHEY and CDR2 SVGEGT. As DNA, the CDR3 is TGTGCCAGCAGTTACTCGAGATCGAGGGGGGGAGGCAATCAGCCCCAGCATTTT. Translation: CASSYSRSRGGGNQPQHF.

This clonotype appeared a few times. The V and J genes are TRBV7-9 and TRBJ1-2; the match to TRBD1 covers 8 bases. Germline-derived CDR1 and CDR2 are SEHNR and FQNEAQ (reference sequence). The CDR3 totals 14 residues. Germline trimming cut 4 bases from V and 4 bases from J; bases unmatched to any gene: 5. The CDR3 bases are TGTGCCAGCAGCTCCGTGGACAGGGCCTATGGCTACACCTTC. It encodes CASSSVDRAYGYTF.

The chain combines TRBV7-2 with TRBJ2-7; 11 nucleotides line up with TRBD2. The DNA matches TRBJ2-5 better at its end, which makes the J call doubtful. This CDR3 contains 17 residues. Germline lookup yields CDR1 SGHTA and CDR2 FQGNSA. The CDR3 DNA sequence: TGTGCCAGCAGCTTAGTCGGTAGCGGGGGGGCCGCGGAGACCCAGTACTTC. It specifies CASSLVGSGGAAETQYF.

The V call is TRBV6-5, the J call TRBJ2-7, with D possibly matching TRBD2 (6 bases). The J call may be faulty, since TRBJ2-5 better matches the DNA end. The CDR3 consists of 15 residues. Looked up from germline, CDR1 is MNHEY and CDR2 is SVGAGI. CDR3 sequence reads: CASTSRTMSGETQYF. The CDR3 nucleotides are TGTGCCAGCACCTCACGGACTATGAGCGGAGAGACCCAGTACTTC.

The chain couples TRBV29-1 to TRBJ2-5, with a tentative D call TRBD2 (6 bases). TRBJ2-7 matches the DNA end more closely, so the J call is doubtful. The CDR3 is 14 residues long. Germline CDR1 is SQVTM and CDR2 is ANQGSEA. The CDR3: CSARGGEGSYEQYF. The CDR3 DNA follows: TGCAGCGCACGGGGCGGGGAAGGAAGTTACGAGCAGTACTTC.

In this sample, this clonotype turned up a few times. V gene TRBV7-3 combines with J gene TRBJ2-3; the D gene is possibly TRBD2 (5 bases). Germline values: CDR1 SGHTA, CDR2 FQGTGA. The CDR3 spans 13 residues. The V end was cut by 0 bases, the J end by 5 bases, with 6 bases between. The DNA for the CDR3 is TGTGCCAGCAGCTTAACAGAGGGAGATACGCAGTATTTT. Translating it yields CASSLTEGDTQYF.

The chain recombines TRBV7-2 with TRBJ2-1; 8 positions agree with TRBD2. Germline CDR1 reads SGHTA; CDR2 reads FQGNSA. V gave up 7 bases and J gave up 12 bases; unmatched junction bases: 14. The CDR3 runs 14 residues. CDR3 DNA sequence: TGTGCCAGCAACCCCGAGGTAGCGGGGTTTCGGCAGTTCTTC. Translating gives CASNPEVAGFRQFF. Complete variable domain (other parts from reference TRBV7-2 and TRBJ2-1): GAGVSQSPSNKVTEKGKDVELRCDPISGHTALYWYRQSLGQGLEFLIYFQGNSAPDKSGLPSDRFSAERTGGSVSTLTIQRTQQEDSAVYLCASNPEVAGFRQFFGPGTRLTVL.

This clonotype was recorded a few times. The CDR3 loop is CASSLESDEAFF. DNA of the CDR3: TGTGCCAGCAGCTTAGAGTCAGATGAAGCTTTCTTT. The chain joins TRBV13 to TRBJ1-1; D gene uncertain. The V end was cut by 1 base, the J end by 7 bases, with 7 bases between. This CDR3 region has 12 residues. Germline V lookup: CDR1 PRHDT, CDR2 FYEKMQ (reference sequence).

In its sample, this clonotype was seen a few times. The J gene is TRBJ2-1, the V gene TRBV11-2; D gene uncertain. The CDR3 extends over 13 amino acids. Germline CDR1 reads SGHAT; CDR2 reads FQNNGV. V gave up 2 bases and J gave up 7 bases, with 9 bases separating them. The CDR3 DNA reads TGTGCCAGCAGCTTAAGAAGCTTTAATGAGCAGTTCTTC. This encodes CASSLRSFNEQFF.

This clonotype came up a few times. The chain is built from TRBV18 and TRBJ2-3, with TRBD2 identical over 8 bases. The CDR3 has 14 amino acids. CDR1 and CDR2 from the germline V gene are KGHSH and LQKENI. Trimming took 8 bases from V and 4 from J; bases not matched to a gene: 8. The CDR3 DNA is TGTGCCAGCCTCGACGGGGGGGGGCCAGATACGCAGTATTTT. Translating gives CASLDGGGPDTQYF.

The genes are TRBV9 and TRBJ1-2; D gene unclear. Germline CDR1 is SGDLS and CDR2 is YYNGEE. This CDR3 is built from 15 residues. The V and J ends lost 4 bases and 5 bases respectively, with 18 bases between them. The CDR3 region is CASSTQSRLGYGYTF. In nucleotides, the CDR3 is TGTGCCAGCAGCACACAGTCCCGTTTGGGTTATGGCTACACCTTC.

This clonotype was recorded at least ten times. CDR3 DNA sequence: TGCAGCGTGGGTGAATGGACTGGCACAGATACGCAGTATTTT. This encodes CSVGEWTGTDTQYF. This chain uses TRBV29-1 with TRBJ2-3, with a tentative D call TRBD2 (5 bases). This CDR3 has 14 amino acids. Germline loops: CDR1 SQVTM, CDR2 ANQGSEA. Trimming took 6 bases from V and 1 from J, leaving 14 bases between them.